The clone carrying this T cell receptor (beta chain) was seen more than once but under ten times. Its target is unknown. The gene symbols are mouse symbols. From the germline J gene comes the end of the CDR3, since the read stops 4 residues before it. These data originate in a study of CD8+ T cells in alopecia areata. Study overall: Graft recipients were roughly 6-10-week-old female C3H/HeJ mice, and donor skin originated from approximately 6-12-month-old C3H/HeJ mice with spontaneous alopecia. Regarding the study as a whole: Affected lesional scalp, above all in alopecia totalis/universalis, was more clonal than normal scalp. Normal-skin resident alphabeta T cells also appear among scalp sample sequences.

The study sorted pooled cutaneous lymph node cells by CD4, CD8alpha, NKG2D, NKG2ACE and other markers. The CDR3 loop spans 13 amino acids. Germline CDR1 and CDR2: NSHNY and SYGAGN. V lost 6 bases and J 2 bases, leaving 8 bases between the germline ends. RNA was isolated and reverse transcribed to cDNA, the sequencing template. Assay: immunoSEQ multiplex PCR; the TCRdb copy retains only in-frame clones and omits some. The sample presents about 270,000 clones, none singletons. This chain uses TRBV13-1 with TRBJ2-2; tentative D call: TRBD2 (5 bases). The sequence was collected from a C3H/HeJ mouse with alopecia areata. Strain MHC haplotype: H2-k. Source material: CD4+ T cells sorted from a lymph node. The sequenced CDR3 bases are TGTGCCAGCATGGGGAGGAACACCGGG. This sequence encodes CASMGRNTG. The entire CDR3 is CASMGRNTGQLYF.